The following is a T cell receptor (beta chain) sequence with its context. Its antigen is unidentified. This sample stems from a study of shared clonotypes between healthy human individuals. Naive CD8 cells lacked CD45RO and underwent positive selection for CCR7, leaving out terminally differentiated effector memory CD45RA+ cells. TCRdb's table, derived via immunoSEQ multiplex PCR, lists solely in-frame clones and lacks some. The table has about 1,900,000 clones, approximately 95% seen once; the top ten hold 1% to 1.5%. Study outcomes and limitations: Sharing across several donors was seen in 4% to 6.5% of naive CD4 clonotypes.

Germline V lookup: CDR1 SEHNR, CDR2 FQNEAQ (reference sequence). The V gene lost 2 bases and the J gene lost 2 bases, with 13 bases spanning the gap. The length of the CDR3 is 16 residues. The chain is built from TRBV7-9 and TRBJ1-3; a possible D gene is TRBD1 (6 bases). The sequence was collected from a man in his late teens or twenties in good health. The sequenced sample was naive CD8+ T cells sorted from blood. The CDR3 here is CASSLFWGQPGNTIYF. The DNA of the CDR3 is TGTGCCAGCAGCTTATTTTGGGGGCAGCCTGGAAACACCATATATTTT.